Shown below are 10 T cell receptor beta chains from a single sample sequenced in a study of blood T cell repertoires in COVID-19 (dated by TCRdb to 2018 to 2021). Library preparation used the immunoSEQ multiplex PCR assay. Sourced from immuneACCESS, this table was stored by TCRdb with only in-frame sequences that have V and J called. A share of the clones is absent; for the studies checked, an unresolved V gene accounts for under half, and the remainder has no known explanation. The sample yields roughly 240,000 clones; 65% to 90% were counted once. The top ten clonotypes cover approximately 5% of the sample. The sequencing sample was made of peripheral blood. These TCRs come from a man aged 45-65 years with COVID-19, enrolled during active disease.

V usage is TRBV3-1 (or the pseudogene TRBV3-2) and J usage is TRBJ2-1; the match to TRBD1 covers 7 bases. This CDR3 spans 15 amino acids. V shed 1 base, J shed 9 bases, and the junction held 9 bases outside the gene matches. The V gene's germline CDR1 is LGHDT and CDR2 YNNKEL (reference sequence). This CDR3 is CASSQVRAGGSEQFF. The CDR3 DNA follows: TGTGCCAGCAGCCAAGTGAGGGCAGGGGGTAGTGAGCAGTTCTTC.

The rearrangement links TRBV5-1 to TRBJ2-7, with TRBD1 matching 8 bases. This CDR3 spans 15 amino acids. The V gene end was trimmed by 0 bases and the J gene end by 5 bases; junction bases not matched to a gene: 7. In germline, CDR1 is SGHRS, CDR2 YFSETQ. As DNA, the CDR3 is TGCGCCAGCAGCTTGGGGACAGGGTTGTTCGACGAGCAGTACTTC. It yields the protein CASSLGTGLFDEQYF.

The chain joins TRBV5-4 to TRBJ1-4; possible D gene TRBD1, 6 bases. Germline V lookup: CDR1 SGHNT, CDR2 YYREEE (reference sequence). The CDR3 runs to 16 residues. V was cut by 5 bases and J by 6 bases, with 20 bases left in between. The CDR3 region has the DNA TGTGCCAGCAGTGTCGGCGGGGGGCGAAAGGATGAAAAACTGTTTTTT. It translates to CASSVGGGRKDEKLFF.

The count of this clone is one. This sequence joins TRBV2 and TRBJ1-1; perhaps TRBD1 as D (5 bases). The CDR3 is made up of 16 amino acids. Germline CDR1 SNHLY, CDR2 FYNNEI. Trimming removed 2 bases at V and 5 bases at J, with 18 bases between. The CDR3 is CASSEWWQGLLTEAFF. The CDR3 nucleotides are TGTGCCAGCAGTGAATGGTGGCAGGGCCTGCTGACTGAAGCTTTCTTT.

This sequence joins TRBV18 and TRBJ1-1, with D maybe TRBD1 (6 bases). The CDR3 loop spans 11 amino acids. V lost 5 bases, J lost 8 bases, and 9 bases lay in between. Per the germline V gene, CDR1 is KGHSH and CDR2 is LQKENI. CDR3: CASSGQLEAFF. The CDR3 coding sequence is TGTGCCAGCTCAGGACAGCTCGAAGCTTTCTTT.

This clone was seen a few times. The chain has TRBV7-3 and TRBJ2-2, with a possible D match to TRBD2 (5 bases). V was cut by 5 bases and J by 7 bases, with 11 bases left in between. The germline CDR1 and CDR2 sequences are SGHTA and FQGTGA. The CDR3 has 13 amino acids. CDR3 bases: TGTGCCAGCAGCGATGGACTCTTCGGGGAGCTGTTTTTT. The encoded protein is CASSDGLFGELFF.

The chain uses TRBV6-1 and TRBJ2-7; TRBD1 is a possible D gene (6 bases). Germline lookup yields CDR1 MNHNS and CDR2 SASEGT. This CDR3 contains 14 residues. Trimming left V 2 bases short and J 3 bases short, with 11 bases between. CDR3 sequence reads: CASSELYRVYEQYF. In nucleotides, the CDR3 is TGTGCCAGCAGTGAACTATACAGGGTCTACGAGCAGTACTTC.

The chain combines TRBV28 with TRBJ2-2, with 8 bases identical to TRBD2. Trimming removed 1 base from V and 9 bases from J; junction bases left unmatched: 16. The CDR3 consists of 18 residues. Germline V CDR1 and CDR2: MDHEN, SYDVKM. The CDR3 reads CASSLLGGGGGPLRELFF. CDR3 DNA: TGTGCCAGCAGTTTATTAGGCGGTGGCGGGGGGCCTCTGAGGGAGCTGTTTTTT. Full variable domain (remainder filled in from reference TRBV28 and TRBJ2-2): DVKVTQSSRYLVKRTGEKVFLECVQDMDHENMFWYRQDPGLGLRLIYFSYDVKMKEKGDIPEGYSVSREKKERFSLILESASTNQTSMYLCASSLLGGGGGPLRELFFGEGSRLTVL.

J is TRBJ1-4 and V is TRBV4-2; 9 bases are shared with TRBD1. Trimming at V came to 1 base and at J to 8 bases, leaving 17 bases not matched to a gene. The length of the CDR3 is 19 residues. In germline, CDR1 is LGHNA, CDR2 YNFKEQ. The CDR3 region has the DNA TGTGCCAGCAGCCAAGGGCCCGGGACAGGGTCAGGGGTACGGGAAAAACTGTTTTTT. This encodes CASSQGPGTGSGVREKLFF.

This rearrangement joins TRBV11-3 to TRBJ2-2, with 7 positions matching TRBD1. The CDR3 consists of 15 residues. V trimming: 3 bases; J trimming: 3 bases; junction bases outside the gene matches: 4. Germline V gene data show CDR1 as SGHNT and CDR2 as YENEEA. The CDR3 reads CASSLGRGYTGELFF. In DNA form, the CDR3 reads TGTGCCAGCAGCTTGGGCAGGGGGTACACCGGGGAGCTGTTTTTT.